Given below is one TCR beta chain in context. Its specificity is not known. J lost 5 bases, V lost 0 bases, and 7 bases had no gene match. The CDR3 runs 15 residues. CDR1 and CDR2 from the germline V gene are ENHRY and SYGVKD. This specimen belongs to a study of spatial heterogeneity in lung cancer. Across the study: The study consistently detected more beta-chain than alpha-chain sequences.

Time point in this sample: sample taken at primary tumor resection. Unsorted whole RNA of tumor, nontumor lung or frozen PBMC was sequenced. Samples were donated by 72 untreated early-stage non-small cell lung cancer patients. Study-wide points: Ubiquitous expanded tumor TCRs were seen in blood more at resection than at follow-up.

Each TCR cDNA molecule carried a unique molecular identifier. Via MiXCR, TCRdb re-called the 5' RACE reads, giving one row per CDR3 protein. This table has roughly 100,000 distinct CDR3 sequences, under 9% appearing once. The origin of this receptor is a male donor with early-stage non-small cell lung cancer. The chain combines TRBV10-3 with TRBJ2-7; 7 bases align to TRBD1. The sample here was PBMCs, taken at surgery. The CDR3 DNA follows: TGTGCCATCAGTGAGTCAACAGGGGCCGGGGACGAGCAGTACTTC. Protein product: CAISESTGAGDEQYF.